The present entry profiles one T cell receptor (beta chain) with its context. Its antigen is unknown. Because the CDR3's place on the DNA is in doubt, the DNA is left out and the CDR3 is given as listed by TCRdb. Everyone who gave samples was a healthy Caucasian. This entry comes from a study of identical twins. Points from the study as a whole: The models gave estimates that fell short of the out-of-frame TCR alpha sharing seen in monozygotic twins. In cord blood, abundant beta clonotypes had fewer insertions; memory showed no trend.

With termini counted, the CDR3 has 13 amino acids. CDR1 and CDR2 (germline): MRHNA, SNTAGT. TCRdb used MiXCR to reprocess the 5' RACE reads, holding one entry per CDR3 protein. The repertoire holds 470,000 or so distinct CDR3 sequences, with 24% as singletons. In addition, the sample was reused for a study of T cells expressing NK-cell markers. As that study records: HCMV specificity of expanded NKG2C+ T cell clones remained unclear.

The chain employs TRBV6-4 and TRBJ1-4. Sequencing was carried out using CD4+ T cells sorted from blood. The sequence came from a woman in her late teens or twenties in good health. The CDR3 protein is CAKRLLLMKNCFF.